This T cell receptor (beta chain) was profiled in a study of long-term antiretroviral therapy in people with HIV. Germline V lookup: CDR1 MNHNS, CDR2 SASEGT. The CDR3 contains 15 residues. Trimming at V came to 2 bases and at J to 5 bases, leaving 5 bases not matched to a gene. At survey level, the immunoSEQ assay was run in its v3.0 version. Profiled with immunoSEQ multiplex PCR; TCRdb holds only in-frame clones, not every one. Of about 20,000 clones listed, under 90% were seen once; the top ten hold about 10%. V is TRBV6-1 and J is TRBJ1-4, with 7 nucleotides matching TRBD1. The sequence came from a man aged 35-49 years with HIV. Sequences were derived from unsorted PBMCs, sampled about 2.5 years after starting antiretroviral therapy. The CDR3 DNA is TGTGCCAGCAGTGAAAGGGGGCAGATAAATGAAAAACTGTTTTTT. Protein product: CASSERGQINEKLFF.